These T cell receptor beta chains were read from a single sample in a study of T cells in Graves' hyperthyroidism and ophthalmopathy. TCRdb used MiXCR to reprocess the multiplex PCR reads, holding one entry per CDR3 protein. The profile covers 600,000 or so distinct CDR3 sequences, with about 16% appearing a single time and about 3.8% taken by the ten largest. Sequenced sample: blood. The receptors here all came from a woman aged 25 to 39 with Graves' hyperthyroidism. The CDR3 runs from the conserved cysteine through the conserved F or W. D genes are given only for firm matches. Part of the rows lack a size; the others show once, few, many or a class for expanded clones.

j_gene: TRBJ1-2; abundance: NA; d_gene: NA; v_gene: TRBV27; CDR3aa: CASSFGRDLNYGYTF; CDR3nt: TGTGCCAGCAGTTTTGGGAGGGACCTAAACTATGGCTACACCTTC
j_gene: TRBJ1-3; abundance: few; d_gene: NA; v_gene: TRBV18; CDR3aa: CASSSAASVLNTIYF; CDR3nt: TGTGCCAGCTCCTCGGCGGCCAGCGTGCTAAACACCATATATTTT
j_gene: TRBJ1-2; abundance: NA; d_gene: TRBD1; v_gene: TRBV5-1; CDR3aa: CASSQGLRDREGGYTF; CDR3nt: TGCGCCAGCAGCCAGGGACTCCGGGACAGGGAAGGTGGCTACACCTTC
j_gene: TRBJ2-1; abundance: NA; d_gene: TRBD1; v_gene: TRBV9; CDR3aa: CASSVGGQGLNEQFF; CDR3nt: TGTGCCAGCAGCGTAGGGGGACAGGGGTTGAATGAGCAGTTCTTC
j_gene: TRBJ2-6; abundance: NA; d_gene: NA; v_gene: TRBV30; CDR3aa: CAWSVFASGANVLTF; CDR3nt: TGTGCCTGGAGTGTATTTGCCTCTGGGGCCAACGTCCTGACTTTC
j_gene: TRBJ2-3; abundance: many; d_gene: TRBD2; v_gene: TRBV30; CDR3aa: CAWSGSGISTDTQYF; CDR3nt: TGTGCCTGGAGTGGAAGCGGGATAAGCACAGATACGCAGTATTTT
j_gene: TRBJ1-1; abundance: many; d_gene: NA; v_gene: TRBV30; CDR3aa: CAWSVMWKDSRTEAFF; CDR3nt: TGTGCCTGGAGTGTTATGTGGAAGGACAGTAGAACTGAAGCTTTCTTT
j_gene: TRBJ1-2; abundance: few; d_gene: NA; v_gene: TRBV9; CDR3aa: CASSISGDSYGYTF; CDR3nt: TGTGCCAGCAGCATTAGTGGGGATTCCTATGGCTACACCTTC
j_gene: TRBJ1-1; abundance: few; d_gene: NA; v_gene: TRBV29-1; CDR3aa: CSVLATNTEAFF; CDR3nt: TGCAGCGTGTTAGCAACGAACACTGAAGCTTTCTTT
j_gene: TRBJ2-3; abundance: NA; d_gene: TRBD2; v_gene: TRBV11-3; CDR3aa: CASLEASGTDTQYF; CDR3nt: TGTGCCAGCTTGGAGGCTAGCGGGACCGATACGCAGTATTTT
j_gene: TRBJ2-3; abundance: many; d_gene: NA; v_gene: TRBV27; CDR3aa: CASSLSISGLDTQYF; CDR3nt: TGTGCCAGCAGTTTATCTATTAGCGGTCTAGATACGCAGTATTTT